This TCR beta chain was documented in a study of blood T cell repertoires in COVID-19. Study-wide background: From the United States, Italy and Spain came samples of acute and convalescent COVID-19. T cells, B-cell-depleted T cells, or PBMCs provided the cDNA or gDNA that served as material.

Germline V CDR1 and CDR2: SGHNT, YYREEE (reference sequence). The V segment lost 4 bases and the J segment 4 bases; nucleotides outside the gene matches: 9. CDR3 size: 15 residues. In the original workflow: The assay estimated nucleated cells by amplifying reference gene primers. Sequencing was performed with immunoSEQ multiplex PCR; in TCRdb, only in-frame clones are kept and a portion is missing. V and J calls and clone size are as listed in that table; D and trimming were resolved from the DNA. This table holds 200,000 or so clones, 65% to 85% found once. Sequencing was carried out using peripheral blood. The sequence was obtained from a woman in her twenties or thirties who had recovered from COVID-19. V and J are TRBV5-4 and TRBJ2-7; 9 bases are shared with TRBD2. The CDR3 is CASSLQNLAGYEQYF. CDR3 bases: TGTGCCAGCAGCCTACAGAACCTAGCGGGGTACGAGCAGTACTTC.